Detailed here is one TCR beta chain. Antigen: not known. These data come from a study of shared clonotypes between healthy human individuals. The CDR3 sequence is 12 residues long. In germline, CDR1 is SEHNR, CDR2 FQNEAQ (reference sequence). With V trimmed by 2 bases and J by 13 bases, 4 bases remained unmatched. Sequencing used immunoSEQ multiplex PCR; TCRdb keeps in-frame clones, though not all of them. This table holds 2 million to 2.5 million clones, 85% to 95% found once. Study-level points and caveats: Exclusively blood specimens were collected; tissue repertoires likely differ. What naive subsets generally showed was a larger estimated richness than memory subsets showed.

The TCR sequence derives from a man between 18 and 35 years old in good health. Some clones in this sample may be carry-over from other donors' samples. Sequencing was done on a sample of naive CD4+ T cells from PBMCs. Subset of the sample: CD45RA+ positively selected. This chain uses TRBV7-9 with TRBJ2-3; 9 nucleotides align to TRBD1. The CDR3 protein is CASSLTTGGEYF. In DNA form, the CDR3 reads TGTGCCAGCAGCTTAACAACAGGGGGCGAGTATTTT.